Below, 10 T cell receptor beta chains from the same sample are listed, as sequenced in a study of cytomegalovirus exposure and HLA in healthy donors. Amplification used 60 Vbeta primers and 13 Jbeta primers. TCRdb's table, derived via immunoSEQ multiplex PCR, lists solely in-frame clones and lacks some. Among 100,000 to 150,000 clones listed, over 70% were seen once. Source material: PBMCs. The receptors come from a female donor in good health and CMV-seronegative.

The CDR3 DNA reads as TGCGCCAGCAGTGCGGGGGGGCCCGCAGATACGCAGTATTTT. Protein sequence: CASSAGGPADTQYF. The chain uses TRBV10-1 and TRBJ2-3, with 8 bases fitting TRBD2. From germline, CDR1 is WNHNN and CDR2 SYGVQD (reference sequence). V gave up 4 bases and J gave up 4 bases; unmatched junction bases: 4. CDR3 length: 14 residues.

The rearrangement uses TRBV5-1 and TRBJ2-3, with a weak D call TRBD2 (5 bases). The CDR3 length is 14 residues. Per the germline V gene, CDR1 is SGHRS and CDR2 is YFSETQ. Trimming cost V 0 bases and J 4 bases, with 9 bases left between them. The CDR3 DNA reads TGCGCCAGCAGCTTGGAGAGGGCAGCAGATACGCAGTATTTT. It translates to CASSLERAADTQYF.

CDR3 DNA sequence: TGTGCCAGCAGCGTAGTACTCGGGAGCACAGATACGCAGTATTTT. Its translation: CASSVVLGSTDTQYF. The chain has TRBV9 and TRBJ2-3; D call uncertain. V was trimmed by 0 bases and J by 0 bases, leaving 8 bases between them. The CDR3 totals 15 residues. Germline V gives CDR1 SGDLS, CDR2 YYNGEE.

There are a few counts of this clone. V gene TRBV7-9 combines with J gene TRBJ1-4; D is uncertain. The CDR3 runs 17 residues. Trimming removed 2 bases at V and 3 bases at J, with 16 bases between. Germline-derived CDR1 and CDR2 are SEHNR and FQNEAQ (reference sequence). This CDR3 reads CASSLWSGWEPNEKLFF. The CDR3, as DNA: TGTGCCAGCAGCTTATGGTCCGGTTGGGAGCCTAATGAAAAACTGTTTTTT.

This chain links TRBV9 with TRBJ1-4; 8 nucleotides match TRBD1. The CDR3 is made up of 15 amino acids. Germline loops: CDR1 SGDLS, CDR2 YYNGEE. Unmatched junction bases numbered 5, after V lost 4 bases and J lost 3 bases. CDR3 nucleotides: TGTGCCAGCAGCCCCCAGGGGGCGGCTAATGAAAAACTGTTTTTT. Translation: CASSPQGAANEKLFF.

V and J are TRBV9 and TRBJ1-5, with 9 bases fitting TRBD1. The CDR3 extends over 15 amino acids. The germline CDR1 and CDR2 sequences are SGDLS and YYNGEE. V shed 2 bases, J shed 7 bases, and the junction held 7 bases outside the gene matches. The CDR3 region is CASSVGDRVGQPQHF. The CDR3 bases are TGTGCCAGCAGCGTGGGGGACAGGGTGGGGCAGCCCCAGCATTTT. Looking up the rest from reference TRBV9 and TRBJ1-5 gives the full variable domain: DSGVTQTPKHLITATGQRVTLRCSPRSGDLSVYWYQQSLDQGLQFLIQYYNGEERAKGNILERFSAQQFPDLHSELNLSSLELGDSALYFCASSVGDRVGQPQHFGDGTRLSIL.

The V call is TRBV7-2, the J call TRBJ2-7; 7 positions match TRBD1. CDR1 is SGHTA and CDR2 is FQGNSA in the germline V gene. The CDR3 covers 14 residues. V was clipped by 3 bases and J by 4 bases; unmatched bases: 6. CDR3 protein: CASSFRQGRYEQYF. In nucleotides, the CDR3 is TGTGCCAGCAGCTTCAGACAGGGACGATACGAGCAGTACTTC.

V is TRBV5-1 and J is TRBJ1-1; 7 bases line up with TRBD1. Per the germline V gene, CDR1 is SGHRS and CDR2 is YFSETQ. J gave up 2 bases and V 6 bases, and 7 bases lay outside the gene matches. This CDR3 has 14 amino acids. The CDR3: CASTIGTANTEAFF. In DNA, the CDR3 is TGCGCCAGCACCATTGGGACAGCTAACACTGAAGCTTTCTTT.

The chain couples TRBV10-3 to TRBJ2-7; 7 positions match TRBD1. V lost 6 bases to trimming and J lost 2 bases; unmatched junction nucleotides: 7. This CDR3 contains 14 residues. Germline-derived CDR1 and CDR2 are ENHRY and SYGVKD. The CDR3 sequence: CAISEGQQTYEQYF. The DNA of the CDR3 is TGTGCCATCAGCGAGGGACAGCAGACCTACGAGCAGTACTTC.

The rearrangement joins TRBV4-1 to TRBJ2-7; 8 nucleotides agree with TRBD1. V shed 4 bases, J shed 4 bases, and the junction held 9 bases outside the gene matches. The CDR3 covers 15 residues. Germline V lookup: CDR1 MGHRA, CDR2 YSYEKL. The CDR3 DNA is TGCGCCAGCAGCCCCAGGACAGGGAATCTTTACGAGCAGTACTTC. Translated, it gives CASSPRTGNLYEQYF.